The 2 T cell receptor beta chains in this list originate from one sample, sequenced in a study of cytomegalovirus exposure and HLA in healthy donors. The PCR had 60 Vbeta and 13 Jbeta primers. Assay: immunoSEQ multiplex PCR; the TCRdb copy retains only in-frame clones and omits some. The sample shows about 130,000 clones, about 80% of them seen only once. The source material was PBMCs. The source is a man younger than 45 in good health and CMV-seronegative.

The V and J genes are TRBV15 and TRBJ2-7; TRBD1 matches at 10 bases. With 5 bases clipped from V and 4 bases from J, the junction kept 8 bases outside the gene matches. This CDR3 spans 15 amino acids. Germline V gives CDR1 LNHNV, CDR2 YYDKDF (reference sequence). CDR3: CATSGPGQGQYEQYF. CDR3 bases: TGTGCCACCAGCGGACCGGGACAGGGGCAGTACGAGCAGTACTTC.

The rearrangement joins TRBV28 to TRBJ2-3, with TRBD1 matching over 7 bases. V shed 3 bases, J shed 3 bases, and the junction held 6 bases outside the gene matches. The CDR3 consists of 15 residues. CDR1 and CDR2 from the germline V gene are MDHEN and SYDVKM. As DNA, the CDR3 is TGTGCCAGCAGTTTTTACACAGGGGAAACAGATACGCAGTATTTT. It specifies CASSFYTGETDTQYF.